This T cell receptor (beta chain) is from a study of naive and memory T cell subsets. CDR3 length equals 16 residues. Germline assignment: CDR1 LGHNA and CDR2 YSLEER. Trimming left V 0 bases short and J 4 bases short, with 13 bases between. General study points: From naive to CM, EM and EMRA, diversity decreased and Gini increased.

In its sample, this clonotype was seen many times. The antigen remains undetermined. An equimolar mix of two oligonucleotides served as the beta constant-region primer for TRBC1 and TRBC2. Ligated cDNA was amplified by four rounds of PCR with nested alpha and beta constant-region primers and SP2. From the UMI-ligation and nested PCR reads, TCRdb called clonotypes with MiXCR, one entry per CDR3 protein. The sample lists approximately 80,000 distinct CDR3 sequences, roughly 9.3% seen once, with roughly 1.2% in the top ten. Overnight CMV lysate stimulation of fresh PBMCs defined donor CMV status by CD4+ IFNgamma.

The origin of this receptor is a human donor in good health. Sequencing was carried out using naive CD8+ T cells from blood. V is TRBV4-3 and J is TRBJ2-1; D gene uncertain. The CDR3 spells CASSQDEGPLYNEQFF. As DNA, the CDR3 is TGCGCCAGCAGCCAAGATGAAGGACCTTTGTACAATGAGCAGTTCTTC.